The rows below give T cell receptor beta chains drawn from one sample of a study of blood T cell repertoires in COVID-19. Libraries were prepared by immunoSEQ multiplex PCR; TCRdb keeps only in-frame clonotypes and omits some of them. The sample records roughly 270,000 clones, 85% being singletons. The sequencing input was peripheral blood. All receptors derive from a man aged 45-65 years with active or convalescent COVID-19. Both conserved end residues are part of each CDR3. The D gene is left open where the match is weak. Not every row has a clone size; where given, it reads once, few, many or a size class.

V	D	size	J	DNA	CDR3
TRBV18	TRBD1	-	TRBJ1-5	TGTGCCAGCTCCACCGGGACAGGCAATCAGCCCCAGCATTTT	CASSTGTGNQPQHF
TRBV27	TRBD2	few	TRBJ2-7	TGTGCCAGCAGTTTCGGGGGGTATTACGAGCAGTACTTC	CASSFGGYYEQYF
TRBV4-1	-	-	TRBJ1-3	TGCGCCAGCAGCCAAGATAATGGGGGGGACTCTGGAAACACCATATATTTT	CASSQDNGGDSGNTIYF
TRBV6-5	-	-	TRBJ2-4	TGTGCCAGCAGTTACGGACTTCAAGCCAAAAACATTCAGTACTTC	CASSYGLQAKNIQYF
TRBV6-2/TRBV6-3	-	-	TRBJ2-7	TGTGCCAGCAGTTACCTAAGCTCCTACGAGCAGTACTTC	CASSYLSSYEQYF
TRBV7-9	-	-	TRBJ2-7	TGTGCCAGCAGCTTAGAGGTACCGAGGAGCGAGCAGTACTTC	CASSLEVPRSEQYF
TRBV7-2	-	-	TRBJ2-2	TGTGCCAGCAGTGGGGGGAAGGCCCGAGTGGGGGAGCTGTTTTTT	CASSGGKARVGELFF
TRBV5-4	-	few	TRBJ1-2	TGTGCCAGCAGCTTGGATCTGCAGGACTACTATGGCTACACCTTC	CASSLDLQDYYGYTF
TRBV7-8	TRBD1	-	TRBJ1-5	TGTGCCAGCAGCTTAGGGGGACAGGGGACAGTGTACCAGCCCCAGCATTTT	CASSLGGQGTVYQPQHF
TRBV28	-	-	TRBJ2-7	TGTGCCAGCGTCCCCCGGGGAGCCTACGAGCAGTACTTC	CASVPRGAYEQYF
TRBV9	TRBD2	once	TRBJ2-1	TGTGCCAGCAGCGAAGGCGGGAGAAGAAACAATGAGCAGTTCTTC	CASSEGGRRNNEQFF
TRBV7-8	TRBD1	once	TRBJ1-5	TGTGCCACCACGGACAGGGCAGATCAGCCCCAGCATTTT	CATTDRADQPQHF
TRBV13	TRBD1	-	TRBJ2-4	TGTGCCAGCAGCCGAGGACAGGGTGCAGCCAAAAACATTCAGTACTTC	CASSRGQGAAKNIQYF
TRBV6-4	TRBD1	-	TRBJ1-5	TGTGCCAGCAGTCCGCTCTTATCGGACAGGGGCAATCAGCCCCAGCATTTT	CASSPLLSDRGNQPQHF
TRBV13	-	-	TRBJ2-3	TGTGCCAGCAGCAACATCGGCAGGCGAAAGGGGGATACGCAGTATTTT	CASSNIGRRKGDTQYF
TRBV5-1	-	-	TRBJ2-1	TGCGCCAGCAGCTTGTCGCGCGGGGATGAGCAGTTCTTC	CASSLSRGDEQFF
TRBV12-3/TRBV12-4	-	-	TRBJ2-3	TGTGCCAGCAGTTTAGGGACTCATGGTGCGCAGTATTTT	CASSLGTHGAQYF
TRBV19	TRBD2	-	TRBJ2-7	TGTGCCAGTAGTATAGGGCTAGCGGGCGAGCAGTACTTC	CASSIGLAGEQYF
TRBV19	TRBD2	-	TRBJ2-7	TGTGCCAGTAGTATAGTCTCTAGCGGGAGATACGAGCAGTACTTC	CASSIVSSGRYEQYF
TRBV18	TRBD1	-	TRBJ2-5	TGTGCCAGCTCACCCCGACAGGGGGCTTTGGAGACCCAGTACTTC	CASSPRQGALETQYF
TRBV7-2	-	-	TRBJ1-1	TGTGCCAGCAGCTCCCAGGGGCCCTCGGACACTGAAGCTTTCTTT	CASSSQGPSDTEAFF
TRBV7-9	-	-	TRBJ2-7	TGTGCCAGCAGCTTAAGATCTGACTCCCTGGCGCGGTACGAGCAGTACTTC	CASSLRSDSLARYEQYF
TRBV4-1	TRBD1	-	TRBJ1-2	TGCGCCAGCAGCCAAGGCACCCGGACAGGACTCAACTATGGCTACACCTTC	CASSQGTRTGLNYGYTF
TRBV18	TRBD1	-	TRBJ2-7	TGTGCCACCGCCCGGGACAGGAGTCCCGAGCAGTACTTC	CATARDRSPEQYF
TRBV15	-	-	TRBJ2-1	TGTGCCACCAGCTACGGGGATTCCCGTGCGGATGAGCAGTTCTTC	CATSYGDSRADEQFF
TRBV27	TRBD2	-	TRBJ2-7	TGTGCCAGCAGTTTTCGAGTGGGCCTAGCGGGAGGGAGCTCCTACGAGCAGTACTTC	CASSFRVGLAGGSSYEQYF
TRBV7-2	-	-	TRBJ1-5	TGTGCCAGCAGCCCCGGGGGGCCCCAGCATTTT	CASSPGGPQHF
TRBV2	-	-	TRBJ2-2	TGTGCCAGCAGTGATTCAGGGGTCACCGGGGAGCTGTTTTTT	CASSDSGVTGELFF
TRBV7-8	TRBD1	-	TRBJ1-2	TGTGCCAGCAGCTTAGACCGGTATGGCAGGGGGAGCGCTAACTATGGCTACACCTTC	CASSLDRYGRGSANYGYTF
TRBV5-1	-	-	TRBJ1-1	TGCGCCAGCAGCTTGGCCCAGGGGTCATTAAAGACTGAAGCTTTCTTT	CASSLAQGSLKTEAFF